The 3 T cell receptor beta chains below come from one sample, sequenced in a study of early T cells in non-severe SARS-CoV-2 infection. TCRdb analysed the 5' RACE reads with MiXCR anew, one entry per CDR3 protein. The sample lists about 69,000 distinct CDR3 sequences, about 13% occurring once. The sequencing input was whole blood. The receptor source for this set is an adult who was a healthcare worker with PCR-confirmed SARS-CoV-2 infection or an uninfected control (not recorded which).

CDR3 coding DNA: TGCGCCAGCAGCTCGGAGCGGGGTACTGAAGCTTTCTTT. It translates to CASSSERGTEAFF. The J gene is TRBJ1-1, the V gene TRBV5-1; D gene unclear. Trimming shortened V by 3 bases and J by 5 bases, and 11 bases separated the two germline ends. In germline, CDR1 is SGHRS, CDR2 YFSETQ. This CDR3 is built from 13 residues.

The chain is built from TRBV29-1 and TRBJ2-7; 7 bases are a match to TRBD1. Trimming removed 6 bases from V and 4 bases from J; junction bases left unmatched: 9. Germline values: CDR1 SQVTM, CDR2 ANQGSEA. The CDR3 length is 13 residues. The chain's CDR3 is CSVTLQGPYEQYF. The CDR3 bases are TGCAGCGTCACCCTACAGGGGCCATACGAGCAGTACTTC.

This clonotype was found a few times. This sequence joins TRBV9 and TRBJ1-1; D is ambiguous. Germline V gene data show CDR1 as SGDLS and CDR2 as YYNGEE. V was clipped by 4 bases and J by 7 bases, with 14 bases between them. The CDR3 runs 13 residues. CDR3 sequence: CASSTLPDGEAFF. CDR3 nucleotides: TGTGCCAGCAGCACGTTACCGGACGGTGAAGCTTTCTTT.